Listed here is a single T cell receptor beta chain. There is no known antigen for this receptor. Within one base of it there is no much larger clone, and no base qualities were kept. V is cut by 1 base and J by 4 bases, and the space between the germline ends is 16 bases. According to the germline V gene, CDR1 reads LGHNA and CDR2 reads YSLEER. Counted from cysteine to phenylalanine, this CDR3 has 16 amino acids. Just the 48-base CDR3 DNA is kept, in frame starting at base 1. Library construction relied on the immunoSEQ multiplex PCR assay. What TCRdb holds here is the immuneACCESS table cut down to in-frame rearrangements. Part of the clones is not present; checked against another copy, under half of the missing clones reflect an unresolved V gene, and the others are unexplained. The sample table shows 100,000 to 150,000 clones, and around 90% are seen once. Jointly, the top ten make up 2.5% of the sample.

The sample comes from a study of control samples from healthy donors and cancer patients (dated by TCRdb to the early 2020s). The rearrangement joined TRBV4-3 to TRBJ2-5, and perhaps TRBD2 as D gene, on 5 matching bases. This sequence originates from a man between 18 and 35 years old in good health. The sequenced material came from blood. Here is the DNA: TGCGCCAGCAGCCAAGCGCGACGGACCGGAGGAGAGACCCAGTACTTC. Its amino acids are CASSQARRTGGETQYF.